The present entry profiles one T cell receptor beta chain with its context. Measured with immunoSEQ multiplex PCR; TCRdb has only the in-frame clones, and not every one. The sample holds some 33,000 clones, about 88% seen once. This CDR3 contains 16 residues. Germline lookup yields CDR1 SEHNR and CDR2 FQNEAQ (reference sequence). Trimming left V 5 bases short and J 1 base short, with 17 bases between. This sample was taken from a study of T cell changes during pregnancy in multiple sclerosis. This chain connects TRBV7-9 to TRBJ2-5, with D tentatively TRBD1 (6 bases). This receptor was identified in a female donor with multiple sclerosis, enrolled in a pregnancy study. This material consisted of CD8+ T cells from peripheral blood mononuclear cells, taken in the third trimester of pregnancy. The CDR3 DNA is TGTGCCAGCAGCCTCGTACAGGGTTCAGGCCAAGAGACCCAGTACTTC. Its protein product is CASSLVQGSGQETQYF.